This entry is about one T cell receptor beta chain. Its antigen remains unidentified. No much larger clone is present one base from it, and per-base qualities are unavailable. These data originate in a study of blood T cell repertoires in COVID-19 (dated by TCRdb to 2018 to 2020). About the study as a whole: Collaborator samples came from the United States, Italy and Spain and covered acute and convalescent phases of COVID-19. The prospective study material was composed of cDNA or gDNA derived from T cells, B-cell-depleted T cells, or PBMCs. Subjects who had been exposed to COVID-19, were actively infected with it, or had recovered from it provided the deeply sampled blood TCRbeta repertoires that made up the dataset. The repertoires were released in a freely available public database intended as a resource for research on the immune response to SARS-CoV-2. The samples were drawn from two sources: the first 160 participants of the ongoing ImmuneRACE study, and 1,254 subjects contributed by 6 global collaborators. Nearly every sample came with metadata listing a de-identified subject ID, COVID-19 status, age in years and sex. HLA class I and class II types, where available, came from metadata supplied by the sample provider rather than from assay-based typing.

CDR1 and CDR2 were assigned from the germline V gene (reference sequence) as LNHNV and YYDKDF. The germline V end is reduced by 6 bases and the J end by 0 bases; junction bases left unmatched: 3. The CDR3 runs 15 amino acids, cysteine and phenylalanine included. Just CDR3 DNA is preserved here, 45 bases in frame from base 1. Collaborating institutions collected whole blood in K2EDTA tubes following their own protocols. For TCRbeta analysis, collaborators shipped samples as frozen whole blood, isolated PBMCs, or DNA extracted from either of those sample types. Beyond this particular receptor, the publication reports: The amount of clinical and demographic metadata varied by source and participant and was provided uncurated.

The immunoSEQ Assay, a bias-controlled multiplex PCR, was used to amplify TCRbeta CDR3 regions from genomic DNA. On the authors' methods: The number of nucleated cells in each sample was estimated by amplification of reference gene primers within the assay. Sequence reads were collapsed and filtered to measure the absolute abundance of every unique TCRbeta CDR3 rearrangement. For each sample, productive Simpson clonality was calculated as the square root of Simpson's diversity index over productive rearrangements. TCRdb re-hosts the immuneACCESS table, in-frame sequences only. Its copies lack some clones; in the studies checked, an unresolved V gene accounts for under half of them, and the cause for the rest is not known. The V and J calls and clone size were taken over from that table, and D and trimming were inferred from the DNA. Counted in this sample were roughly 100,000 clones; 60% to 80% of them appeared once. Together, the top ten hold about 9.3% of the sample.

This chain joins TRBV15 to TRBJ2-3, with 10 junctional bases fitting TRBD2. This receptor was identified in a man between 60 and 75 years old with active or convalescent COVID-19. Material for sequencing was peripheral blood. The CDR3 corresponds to CATSRSGRSTDTQYF. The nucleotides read TGTGCCACCAGTCGTAGCGGGAGGAGCACAGATACGCAGTATTTT.